This TCR beta chain was sequenced for a study of cytomegalovirus exposure and HLA in healthy donors. This table comes from immunoSEQ multiplex PCR, and its TCRdb copy is limited to in-frame clones, with some not included. The table lists approximately 190,000 clones, roughly 84% of them singletons. Trimming removed 5 bases from V and 0 bases from J; junction bases left unmatched: 10. Germline CDR1 reads SGHTA; CDR2 reads FQGNSA. This CDR3 is built from 18 residues. The receptor comes from a man aged 18 to 30 in good health and CMV-seropositive. The chain recombines TRBV7-2 with TRBJ2-3; 11 nucleotides align to TRBD2. The sequencing sample was made of PBMCs. As DNA, the CDR3 is TGTGCCAGCAGCCATGGCGTAGCGGGAGGGGTTAGCACAGATACGCAGTATTTT. Its protein product is CASSHGVAGGVSTDTQYF.